This T cell receptor (beta chain) was sequenced for a study of T cell repertoires in cytomegalovirus infection (dated by TCRdb to the late 2010s). In terms of the full investigation: Because public TCR beta signatures pointed to carriage of CMV infection together with the matching HLA type, the HLA type of each donor mattered for the analysis. Overall study results and their limits: Cumulative frequency of public TCR beta family members discriminated carriers of CMV infection plus the relevant HLA type in this cohort and an independent roughly 320-donor cohort. The ex vivo response was dominated by HLA-C-restricted CMV-specific TCR beta clonotypes, which also provided the single most frequent clonotype in two of eight donors.

CDR3 length: 17 amino acids, cysteine to phenylalanine. The only DNA kept is the CDR3, 51 bases in frame from the first base. The germline V gene sets CDR1 to SGHTA and CDR2 to FQGNSA. V was cut back by 5 bases and J by 2 bases, leaving a gap of 22 bases between them. The listed sequencing device is Illumina HiSeq 1500. TCRdb passed the public sequencing reads through fastp at Q25 and MiXCR, retaining productive beta sequences. Every entry covers one CDR3 protein and lists the most common genes and DNA from its rows. The sample records under 250,000 distinct CDR3 sequences, 12% of which are singletons. Of the sample, 1.5% to 2% falls within the top ten clones. Many counts were recorded for this clonotype. Its target antigen remains unknown. No base qualities exist here, and no much larger clone lies one base off it.

The rearranged segments are TRBV7-2 and TRBJ2-7; matching of 6 bases hints at TRBD2 as the D gene. The sequenced sample consisted of PBMCs. The source is a human donor in good health (CMV status not recorded). Some clones in this sample may be carry-over from other donors' samples. The encoded CDR3 is CASSAQVGRERAYEQYF. The bases are TGTGCCAGCAGCGCCCAGGTAGGACGGGAGAGGGCCTACGAGCAGTACTTC. Reference TRBV7-2 and TRBJ2-7 genes cover what lies past the CDR3, so the full variable domain is GAGVSQSPSNKVTEKGKDVELRCDPISGHTALYWYRQSLGQGLEFLIYFQGNSAPDKSGLPSDRFSAERTGGSVSTLTIQRTQQEDSAVYLCASSAQVGRERAYEQYFGPGTRLTVT.